This T cell receptor (beta chain) was captured by sequencing in a study of CD8 T cells in ankylosing spondylitis. With molecular barcodes, quantitative 5'-RACE was used to make the TCR beta libraries. Each CDR3 protein is one row after TCRdb ran MiXCR on the 5' RACE reads. The sample has about 700,000 distinct CDR3 sequences; about 20% are singletons. On this clonotype itself: Its antigen is not identified.

General observations from the study: Disease-linked clones were CD8+ and relatively rare in peripheral blood. Characteristic of ankylosing spondylitis blood, it appeared, was a TCR beta motif comprising several highly homologous variants.

In germline, CDR1 is MGHRA, CDR2 YSYEKL. The CDR3 is 17 residues long. Trimming at V came to 0 bases and at J to 2 bases, leaving 5 bases not matched to a gene. V gene TRBV4-1 combines with J gene TRBJ2-3; TRBD2 agrees at 10 bases. Sequenced: blood, either unsorted or a sorted T cell fraction (not recorded which). This sequence originates from a male donor with ankylosing spondylitis. The chain's CDR3 is CASSQDSTSGNTDTQYF. CDR3 bases: TGCGCCAGCAGCCAAGATTCCACTAGCGGGAACACAGATACGCAGTATTTT.